The entry that follows covers one T cell receptor beta chain sequence. The target of this receptor is not known. One end of the junction does not line up with germline, which may come from a read error. Ophthalmopathy patients had moderately to severely active disease, Clinical Activity Score of at least 3, NOSPECS grade of at least 4, and duration under 3 months. Exclusion was applied to patients with uncontrolled infections, other autoimmune diseases, pregnancy or lactation. Diagnoses relied on clinical symptoms, serum thyroxine and TRAb, thyroid ultrasound and orbital computed tomography. PBMCs were separated from roughly 9.6 ml of fresh peripheral blood using Ficoll-Paque density gradient centrifugation. Total RNA was extracted using Trizol reagent, and RNA quality was assessed on an Agilent 2100 Bioanalyzer. TCR beta CDR3 regions were amplified from RNA transcripts. The first round of RT-PCR for the TCR CDR3 was performed with the HTBI primer set and the Qiagen OneStep RT-PCR kit. The libraries were constructed in a second round of multiplex PCR and then size-selected and purified. Sequencing of the libraries was done on an Illumina HiSeq2000 using paired-end 100 bp reads. The authors' analysis ran thus. SOAPnuke was used to process the raw data, throwing out any read that contained adapters or uncalled bases, had a mean Phred below 15, or lacked an exact constant-primer or identifier match. COPE v1.2.5 was used to merge high-quality paired reads, and clonotypes were defined as unique nucleotide sequences. MiTCR v1.1 was used to align clonotypes to the IMGT TRBV, TRBD and TRBJ reference segments. The analysis was restricted to V-J combinations with a frequency above 0.0001, which together covered approximately 99% of the repertoires. A TCS score was defined as the ratio between F50 (clonal expansion) and ExV (chaos), using BLOSUM62-based TCRdist between CDR3 peptides within each V-J. Welch's t-statistics and random forest reduced roughly 530 V-J features to 13, which were used in a naive Bayes classifier (R e1071). The public reads were run again by TCRdb, first through fastp at Q25 and then through MiXCR, and only productive beta chains were kept. Each CDR3 protein appears once, grouped with its most common genes and DNA. TCRdb, rather than the study authors, made the V and J calls. The sample includes under 350,000 distinct CDR3 sequences, with over 15% observed a single time. Of the sample, around 61% falls within the top ten clones.

The data originate from a study of T cells in Graves' hyperthyroidism and ophthalmopathy (dated by TCRdb to between 2018 and 2020). Looking at the study overall: Peripheral blood was sampled at the time of initial diagnosis, prior to any treatment. To identify TCR V-J signatures that set the groups apart, the researchers used a discovery cohort of about a hundred patients, made up of under 50 with Graves' ophthalmopathy and 55 to 65 with stable Graves' hyperthyroidism. An independent validation cohort of under 20 hyperthyroidism patients and approximately 17 patients who later progressed to ophthalmopathy tested prospective prediction of ophthalmopathy. The 95 to 100 discovery patients were randomly split 7:3 into training and test sets. The study also compared thyroid tissue and blood T-cell repertoires from a handful of Graves' hyperthyroidism patients. Once sampling was done, hyperthyroidism patients were given methimazole at a starting dose of 30 mg daily, whereas ophthalmopathy patients were given high-dose intravenous methylprednisolone. TCR Vbeta CDR3 sequencing of some 140 peripheral blood samples (43 ophthalmopathy, about 74 hyperthyroidism and some 17 progressor patients) is reported in the paper. Overall study outcomes, separate from this receptor: In validation, progression to ophthalmopathy was predicted by the model with roughly 69% sensitivity and roughly 72% specificity, a median of around 6.5 months before onset. Sample size was not statistically predetermined, and blinding of investigators to group allocation was not performed. Most expanded thyroid clonotypes (frequency above 0.001) were also found in blood, which suggests that blood repertoires may mirror thyroid immune responses. Ophthalmopathy was separated from stable hyperthyroidism by a 13 V-J signature model, with around 88% sensitivity and about 81% specificity obtained in cross-validation and 80%/75% obtained in testing.

In the germline V gene (reference sequence), CDR1 corresponds to SEHNR and CDR2 to FQNEAQ. From cysteine to phenylalanine, the CDR3 is 15 amino acids long. This entry keeps only the CDR3 DNA: 45 bases, framed from base 1. The sequence links TRBV7-9 to TRBJ2-7, with no reliable assignment of the D segment. The sequence was collected from a woman aged 60-70 years with Graves' ophthalmopathy. Sequencing was carried out using blood. The DNA sequence is as follows: TGTGCCAGCAGCCGGCGGCAGGTTAGCTCCTACGAGCGGTACTTC. The resulting protein is CASSRRQVSSYERYF.